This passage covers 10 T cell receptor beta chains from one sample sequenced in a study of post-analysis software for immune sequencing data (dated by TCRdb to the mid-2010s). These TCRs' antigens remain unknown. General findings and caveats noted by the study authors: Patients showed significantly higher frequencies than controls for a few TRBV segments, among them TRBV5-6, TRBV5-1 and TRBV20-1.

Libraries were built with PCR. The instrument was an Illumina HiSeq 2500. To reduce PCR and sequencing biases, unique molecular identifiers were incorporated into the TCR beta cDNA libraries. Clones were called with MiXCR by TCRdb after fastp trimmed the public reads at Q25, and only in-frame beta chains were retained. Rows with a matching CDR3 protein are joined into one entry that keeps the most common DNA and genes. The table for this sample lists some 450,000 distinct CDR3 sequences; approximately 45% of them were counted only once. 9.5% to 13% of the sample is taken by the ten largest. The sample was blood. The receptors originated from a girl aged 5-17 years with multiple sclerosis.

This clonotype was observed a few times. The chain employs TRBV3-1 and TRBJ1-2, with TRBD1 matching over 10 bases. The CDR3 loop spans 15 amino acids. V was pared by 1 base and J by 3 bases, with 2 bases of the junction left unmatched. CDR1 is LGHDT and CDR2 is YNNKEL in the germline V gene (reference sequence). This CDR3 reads CASSQADRGYYGYTF. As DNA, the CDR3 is TGTGCCAGCAGCCAAGCGGACAGGGGGTACTATGGCTACACCTTC.

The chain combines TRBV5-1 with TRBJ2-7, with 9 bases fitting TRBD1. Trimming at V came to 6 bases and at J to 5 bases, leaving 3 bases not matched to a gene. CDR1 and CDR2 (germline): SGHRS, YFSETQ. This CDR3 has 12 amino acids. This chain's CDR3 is CASTGQGNEQYF. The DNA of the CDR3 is TGCGCCAGCACCGGACAGGGGAACGAGCAGTACTTC.

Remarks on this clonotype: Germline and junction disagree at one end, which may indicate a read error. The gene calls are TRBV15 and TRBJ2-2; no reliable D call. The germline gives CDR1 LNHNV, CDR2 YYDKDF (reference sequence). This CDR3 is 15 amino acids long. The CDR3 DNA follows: TGTGCCGCCAGCAGAGGCCGGTCGAACACCGGGGAGCTGTTTTTT. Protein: CAASRGRSNTGELFF.

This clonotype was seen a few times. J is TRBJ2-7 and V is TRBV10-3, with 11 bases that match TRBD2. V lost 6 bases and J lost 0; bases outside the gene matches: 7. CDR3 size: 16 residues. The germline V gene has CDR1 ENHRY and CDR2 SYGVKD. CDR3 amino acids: CAIRGTSGSSSYEQYF. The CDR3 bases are TGTGCCATCAGAGGGACTAGCGGTTCGAGCTCCTACGAGCAGTACTTC.

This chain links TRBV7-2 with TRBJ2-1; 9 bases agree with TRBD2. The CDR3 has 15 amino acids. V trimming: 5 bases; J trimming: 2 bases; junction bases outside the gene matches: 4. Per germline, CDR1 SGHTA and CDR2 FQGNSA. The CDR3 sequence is CASSISGGTYNEQFF. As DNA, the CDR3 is TGTGCCAGCAGCATTAGCGGGGGAACCTACAATGAGCAGTTCTTC.

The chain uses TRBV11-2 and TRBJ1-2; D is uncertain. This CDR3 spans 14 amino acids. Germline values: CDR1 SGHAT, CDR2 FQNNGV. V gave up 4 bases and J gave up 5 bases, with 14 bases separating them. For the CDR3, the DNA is TGTGCCAGCAGCTCCTTACGGACGGGGTATGGCTACACCTTC. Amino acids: CASSSLRTGYGYTF.

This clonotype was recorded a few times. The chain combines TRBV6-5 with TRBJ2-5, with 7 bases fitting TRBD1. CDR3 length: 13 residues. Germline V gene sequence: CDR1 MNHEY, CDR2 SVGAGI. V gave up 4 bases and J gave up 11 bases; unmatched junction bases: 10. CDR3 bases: TGTGCCAGCAGTTCCCCGACAGGGTGGGAGCAGTACTTC. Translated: CASSSPTGWEQYF.

The CDR3 loop is CASTPERVAYNEQFF. CDR3 DNA sequence: TGTGCCAGTACCCCAGAGCGGGTTGCCTACAATGAGCAGTTCTTC. The chain employs TRBV19 and TRBJ2-1, with D perhaps TRBD2 (6 bases). The CDR3 spans 15 residues. Trimming took 7 bases from V and 2 from J, leaving 15 bases between them. From germline, CDR1 is LNHDA and CDR2 SQIVND (reference sequence).

The CDR3 DNA sequence: TGCAGCGTTGAGTCAGGGGATGATGAAAAACTGTTTTTT. As protein: CSVESGDDEKLFF. The chain joins TRBV29-1 to TRBJ1-4, with a weak D call TRBD1 (6 bases). Trimming took off 3 bases at V and 6 bases at J, with 11 bases between the two ends. The CDR3 runs 13 residues. Germline CDR1 and CDR2: SQVTM and ANQGSEA.

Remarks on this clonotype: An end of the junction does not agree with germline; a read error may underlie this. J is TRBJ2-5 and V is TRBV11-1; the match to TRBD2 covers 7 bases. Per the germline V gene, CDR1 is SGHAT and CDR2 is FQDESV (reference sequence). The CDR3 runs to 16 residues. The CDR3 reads CAGSRRASGNQETQYF. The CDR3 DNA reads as TGTGCCGGCAGCCGCCGGGCTAGCGGCAATCAAGAGACCCAGTACTTC.